This T cell receptor (beta chain) originates from a study of long-term antiretroviral therapy in people with HIV. Researchers report immunoSEQ v3.0 was run at survey level. Sequenced by immunoSEQ multiplex PCR; TCRdb stores in-frame clones only, minus some. The sample records about 12,000 clones, 70% to 80% being singletons. The J segment lost 9 bases and the V segment lost 0 bases, leaving 11 bases of the junction unmatched. This CDR3 has 15 residues. The germline gives CDR1 GTSNPN, CDR2 SVGIG (reference sequence). This chain connects TRBV30 to TRBJ1-3; 7 nucleotides match TRBD1. Sequencing was performed on unsorted PBMCs, taken approximately 3.2 years before starting antiretroviral therapy. The sequence was collected from a man between 40 and 49 years old with HIV. The CDR3 nucleotides are TGTGCCTGGAGTGTACCCGGGACAGCGGGAGGCACCATATATTTT. Its translation: CAWSVPGTAGGTIYF.